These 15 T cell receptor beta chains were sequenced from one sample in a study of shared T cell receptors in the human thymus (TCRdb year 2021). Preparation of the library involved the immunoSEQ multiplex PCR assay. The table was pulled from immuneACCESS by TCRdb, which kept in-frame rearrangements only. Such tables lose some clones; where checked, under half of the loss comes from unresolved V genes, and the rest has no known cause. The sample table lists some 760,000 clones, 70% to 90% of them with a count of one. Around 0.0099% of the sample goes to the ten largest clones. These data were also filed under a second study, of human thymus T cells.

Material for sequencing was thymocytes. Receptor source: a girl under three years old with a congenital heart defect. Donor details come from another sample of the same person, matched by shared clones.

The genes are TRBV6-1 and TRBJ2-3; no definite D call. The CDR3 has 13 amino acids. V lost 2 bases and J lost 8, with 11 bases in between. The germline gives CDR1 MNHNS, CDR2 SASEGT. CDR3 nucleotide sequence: TGTGCCAGCAGTGAACCGCGAAAATGTACGCAGTATTTT. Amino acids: CASSEPRKCTQYF.

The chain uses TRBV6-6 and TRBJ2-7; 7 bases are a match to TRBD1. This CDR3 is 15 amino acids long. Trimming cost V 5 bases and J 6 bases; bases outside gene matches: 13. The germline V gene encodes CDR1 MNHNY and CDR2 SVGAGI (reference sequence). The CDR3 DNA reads TGTGCCAGCAGTGCCGCCCTGACAGGGTCGGGCGAGCAGTACTTC. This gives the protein CASSAALTGSGEQYF.

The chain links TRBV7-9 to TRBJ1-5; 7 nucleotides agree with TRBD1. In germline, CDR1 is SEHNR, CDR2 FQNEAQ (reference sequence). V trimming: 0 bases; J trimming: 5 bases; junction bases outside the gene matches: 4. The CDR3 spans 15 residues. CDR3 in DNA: TGTGCCAGCAGCTTAGCAGGGGGCCCCTATCAGCCCCAGCATTTT. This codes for CASSLAGGPYQPQHF.

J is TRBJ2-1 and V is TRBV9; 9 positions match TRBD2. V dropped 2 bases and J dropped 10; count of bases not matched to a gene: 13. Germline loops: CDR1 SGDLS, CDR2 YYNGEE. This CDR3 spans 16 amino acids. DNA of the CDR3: TGTGCCAGCAGCGTCCATAGCGGGGGCCCGATAGGGGAGCAGTTCTTC. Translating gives CASSVHSGGPIGEQFF.

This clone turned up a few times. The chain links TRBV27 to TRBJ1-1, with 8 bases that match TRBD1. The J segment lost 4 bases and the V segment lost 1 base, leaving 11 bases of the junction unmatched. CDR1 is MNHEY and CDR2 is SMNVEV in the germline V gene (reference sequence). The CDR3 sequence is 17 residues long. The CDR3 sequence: CASSLWSRGPISTEAFF. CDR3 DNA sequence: TGTGCCAGCAGTTTATGGAGCAGGGGGCCGATATCCACTGAAGCTTTCTTT.

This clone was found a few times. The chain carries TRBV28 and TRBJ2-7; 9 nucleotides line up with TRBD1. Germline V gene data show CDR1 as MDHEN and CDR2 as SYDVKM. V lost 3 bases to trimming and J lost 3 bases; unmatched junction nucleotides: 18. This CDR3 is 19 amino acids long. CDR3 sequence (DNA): TGTGCCAGCAGTTTCGGTTCTTCTTCCGGGGACAGGGCTTACTACGAGCAGTACTTC. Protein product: CASSFGSSSGDRAYYEQYF.

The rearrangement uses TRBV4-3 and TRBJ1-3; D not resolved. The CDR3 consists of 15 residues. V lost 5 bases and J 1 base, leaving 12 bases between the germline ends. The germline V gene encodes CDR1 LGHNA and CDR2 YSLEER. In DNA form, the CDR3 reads TGCGCCAGCAGCTTTACAGAGCCGTCTGGAAACACCATATATTTT. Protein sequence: CASSFTEPSGNTIYF.

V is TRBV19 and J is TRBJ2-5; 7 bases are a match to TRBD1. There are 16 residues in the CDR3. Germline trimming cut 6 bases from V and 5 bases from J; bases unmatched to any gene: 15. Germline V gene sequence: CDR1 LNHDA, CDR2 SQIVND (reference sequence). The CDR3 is CASSRSDRDERETQYF. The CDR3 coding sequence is TGTGCCAGTAGCAGATCCGACAGGGATGAAAGGGAGACCCAGTACTTC.

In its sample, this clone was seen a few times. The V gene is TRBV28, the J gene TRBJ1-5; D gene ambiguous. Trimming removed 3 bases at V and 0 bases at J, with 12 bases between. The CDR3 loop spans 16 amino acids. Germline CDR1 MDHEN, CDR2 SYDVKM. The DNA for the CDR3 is TGTGCCAGCAGTTTTTGGTGGCAGTCTAGCAATCAGCCCCAGCATTTT. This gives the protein CASSFWWQSSNQPQHF.

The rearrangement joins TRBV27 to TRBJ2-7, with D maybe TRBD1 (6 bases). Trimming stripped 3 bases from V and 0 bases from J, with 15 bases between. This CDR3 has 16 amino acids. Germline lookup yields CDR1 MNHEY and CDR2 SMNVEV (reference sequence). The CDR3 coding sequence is TGTGCCAGCAGTTTTACGGACAGAGGAAGCTCCTACGAGCAGTACTTC. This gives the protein CASSFTDRGSSYEQYF.

The CDR3 nucleotides read TGCGCCAGCAGCCAAGATATTAGGCAGCGGCGTGGCACAGATACGCAGTATTTT. Protein product: CASSQDIRQRRGTDTQYF. The chain carries TRBV4-3 and TRBJ2-3, with D tentatively TRBD2 (5 bases). This CDR3 spans 18 amino acids. Germline V gene data show CDR1 as LGHNA and CDR2 as YSLEER. Trimming shortened V by 0 bases and J by 1 base, and 17 bases separated the two germline ends.

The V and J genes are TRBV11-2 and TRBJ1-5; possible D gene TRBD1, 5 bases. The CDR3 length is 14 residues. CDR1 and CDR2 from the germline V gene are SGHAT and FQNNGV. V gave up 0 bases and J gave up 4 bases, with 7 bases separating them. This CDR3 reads CASSLEAGNQPQHF. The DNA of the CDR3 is TGTGCCAGCAGCTTAGAGGCAGGGAATCAGCCCCAGCATTTT. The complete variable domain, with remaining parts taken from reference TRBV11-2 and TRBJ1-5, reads EAGVAQSPRYKIIEKRQSVAFWCNPISGHATLYWYQQILGQGPKLLIQFQNNGVVDDSQLPKDRFSAERLKGVDSTLKIQPAKLEDSAVYLCASSLEAGNQPQHFGDGTRLSIL.

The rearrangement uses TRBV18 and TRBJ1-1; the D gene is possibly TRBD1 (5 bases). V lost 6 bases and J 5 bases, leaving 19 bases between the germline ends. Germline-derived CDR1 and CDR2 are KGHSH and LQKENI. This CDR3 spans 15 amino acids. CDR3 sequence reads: CASSPPQHRGTEAFF. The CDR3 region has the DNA TGTGCCAGCTCGCCTCCACAGCACCGGGGGACTGAAGCTTTCTTT. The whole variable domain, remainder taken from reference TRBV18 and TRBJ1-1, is NAGVMQNPRHLVRRRGQEARLRCSPMKGHSHVYWYRQLPEEGLKFMVYLQKENIIDESGMPKERFSAEFPKEGPSILRIQQVVRGDSAAYFCASSPPQHRGTEAFFGQGTRLTVV.

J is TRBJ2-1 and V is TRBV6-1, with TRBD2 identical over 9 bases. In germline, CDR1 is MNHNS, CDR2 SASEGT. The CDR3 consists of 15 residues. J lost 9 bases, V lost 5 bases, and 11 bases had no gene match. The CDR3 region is CASSLERGAHSEQFF. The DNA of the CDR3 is TGTGCCAGCAGTCTAGAGCGGGGGGCGCACAGTGAGCAGTTCTTC.

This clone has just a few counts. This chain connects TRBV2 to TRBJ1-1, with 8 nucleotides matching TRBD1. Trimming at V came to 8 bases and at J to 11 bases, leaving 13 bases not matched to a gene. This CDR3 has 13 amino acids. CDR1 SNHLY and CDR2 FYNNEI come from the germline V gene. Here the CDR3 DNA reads TGTGCCAGCGGAAAGGGACAGGAAAACGATGCTTTCTTT. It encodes CASGKGQENDAFF.